These T cell receptor beta chains were read from a single sample in a study of blood T cell repertoires in COVID-19. TCRdb keeps only in-frame clones here, not all; method: immunoSEQ multiplex PCR. This table has some 170,000 clones, roughly four fifths appearing once. Sequencing was done on a sample of peripheral blood. The receptors derive from a woman aged 40 to 55 with COVID-19, enrolled during active disease. The CDR3 runs from the conserved cysteine through the conserved F or W. A D gene is named only where the DNA matches it firmly. Only some rows state a clone size, as once, few, many or a class for expanded clones.

.,.,TRBV2,TRBJ1-1,CASSDGTVNTEAFF,TGTGCCAGCAGTGACGGGACTGTGAACACTGAAGCTTTCTTT
.,.,TRBV6-5,TRBJ2-3,CASSQTDTQYF,TGTGCCAGCAGTCAGACAGATACGCAGTATTTT
.,.,TRBV28,TRBJ1-3,CASSLVQNSGNTIYF,TGTGCCAGCAGTTTAGTTCAGAACTCTGGAAACACCATATATTTT
.,TRBD2,TRBV11-2,TRBJ2-5,CASSPSGGQETQYF,TGTGCCAGCAGCCCTAGCGGGGGCCAAGAGACCCAGTACTTC
.,.,TRBV4-1,TRBJ2-5,CASSQALGGKRETQYF,TGCGCCAGCAGCCAAGCCCTTGGGGGGAAAAGAGAGACCCAGTACTTC
.,.,TRBV3-1/TRBV3-2,TRBJ2-1,CASSQVDYNEQFF,TGTGCCAGCAGCCAGGTAGACTACAATGAGCAGTTCTTC
.,.,TRBV30,TRBJ2-1,CAFKDGWGERAPYNEQFF,TGTGCCTTCAAGGACGGCTGGGGGGAGCGGGCCCCCTACAATGAGCAGTTCTTC
.,.,TRBV18,TRBJ2-1,CASSPVSGPRGGEQFF,TGTGCCAGCTCACCCGTTAGCGGGCCCCGAGGGGGTGAGCAGTTCTTC
.,TRBD2,TRBV3-1/TRBV3-2,TRBJ2-3,CASSQEGLAGVTDTQYF,TGTGCCAGCAGCCAAGAGGGGCTAGCGGGAGTCACAGATACGCAGTATTTT
.,TRBD1,TRBV28,TRBJ1-3,CASSSYKTGVSGNTIYF,TGTGCCAGCAGTTCCTATAAGACAGGGGTGTCTGGAAACACCATATATTTT
once,.,TRBV9,TRBJ2-3,CASSLGVTDTQYF,TGTGCCAGCAGTTTAGGGGTCACAGATACGCAGTATTTT
.,TRBD2,TRBV19,TRBJ2-1,CASSSSSGVEQFF,TGTGCCAGTAGTTCTTCCAGCGGGGTTGAGCAGTTCTTC
.,.,TRBV7-9,TRBJ1-1,CASSLAGQTPEAFF,TGTGCCAGCAGCTTAGCCGGACAGACCCCTGAAGCTTTCTTT
.,.,TRBV20-1,TRBJ1-5,CSASAGAFQPQHF,TGCAGTGCTAGTGCAGGGGCATTTCAGCCCCAGCATTTT
once,.,TRBV30,TRBJ2-3,CAWSVQHTDTQYF,TGTGCCTGGAGTGTACAGCACACAGATACGCAGTATTTT
.,.,TRBV7-2,TRBJ1-5,CASSDTGPYSNQPQHF,TGTGCCAGCAGCGATACAGGGCCATATAGCAATCAGCCCCAGCATTTT
.,.,TRBV2,TRBJ2-3,CASSEGQSTDTQYF,TGTGCCAGCAGTGAAGGGCAGAGCACAGATACGCAGTATTTT
once,.,TRBV11-1,TRBJ2-5,CASSLGGGEETQYF,TGTGCCAGCAGCTTAGGGGGCGGTGAGGAGACCCAGTACTTC
.,.,TRBV24-1,TRBJ2-7,CATGTRSSYEQYF,TGTGCCACAGGGACAAGAAGCTCCTACGAGCAGTACTTC
.,.,TRBV2,TRBJ1-3,CASSGDSGNTIYF,TGTGCCAGCTCAGGGGACTCTGGAAACACCATATATTTT
.,TRBD2,TRBV14,TRBJ2-3,CASSLPGGRARDTQYF,TGTGCCAGCAGCCTCCCGGGAGGGAGGGCGAGGGATACGCAGTATTTT
.,.,TRBV15,TRBJ1-5,CATSRTIPHPINQPQHF,TGTGCCACCAGCAGAACCATCCCGCACCCTATAAATCAGCCCCAGCATTTT
.,TRBD2,TRBV19,TRBJ2-3,CASSMAGGSPDTQYF,TGTGCCAGTAGTATGGCGGGGGGTAGCCCAGATACGCAGTATTTT
.,.,TRBV6-5,TRBJ2-5,CASSPEGVQETQYF,TGTGCCAGCAGCCCAGAAGGGGTCCAAGAGACCCAGTACTTC
.,TRBD1,TRBV18,TRBJ1-2,CASSQGAGGYTF,TGTGCCAGCTCACAGGGGGCTGGTGGCTACACCTTC